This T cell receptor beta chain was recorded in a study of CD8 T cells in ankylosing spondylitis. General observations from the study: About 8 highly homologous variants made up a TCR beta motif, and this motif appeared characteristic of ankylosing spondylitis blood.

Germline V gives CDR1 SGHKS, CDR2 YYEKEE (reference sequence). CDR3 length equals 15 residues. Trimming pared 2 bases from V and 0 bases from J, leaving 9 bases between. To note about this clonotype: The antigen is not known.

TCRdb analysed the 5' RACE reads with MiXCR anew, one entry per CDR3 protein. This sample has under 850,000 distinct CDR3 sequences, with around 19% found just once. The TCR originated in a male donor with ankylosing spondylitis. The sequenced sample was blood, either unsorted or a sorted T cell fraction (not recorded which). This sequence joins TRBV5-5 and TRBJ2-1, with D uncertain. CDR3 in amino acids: CASSFVASSYNEQFF. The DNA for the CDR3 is TGTGCCAGCAGCTTCGTGGCTAGCTCCTACAATGAGCAGTTCTTC.